Each of the 17 T cell receptor beta chains below was sequenced from the same sample in a study of technical replicates of blood from several donors (dated by TCRdb to the late 2010s). Libraries were constructed by the immunoSEQ multiplex PCR assay. TCRdb carries this immuneACCESS record with in-frame sequences only. Its versions omit some clonotypes, under half of them owing to an unresolved V gene in the studies checked, with the rest unexplained. The sample records more than 70,000 clones, about 96% of which are singletons. Approximately 0.21% of the sample is held by the ten biggest clonotypes. The specimen sequenced was T cells isolated from PBMCs. The origin of the receptors is a human donor in good health.

J is TRBJ2-7 and V is TRBV7-9; D might be TRBD1 (5 bases). The CDR3 totals 15 residues. Germline CDR1 SEHNR, CDR2 FQNEAQ (reference sequence). Trimming removed 0 bases from V and 5 bases from J, with 14 bases in between. In DNA form, the CDR3 reads TGTGCCAGCAGCTTAGCAGGGGCCCCTCTCGACGAGCAGTACTTC. This encodes CASSLAGAPLDEQYF.

The chain recombines TRBV10-1 with TRBJ2-3, with D tentatively TRBD2 (6 bases). V lost 8 bases and J lost 1, with 16 bases in between. The CDR3 runs 15 residues. The germline V gene has CDR1 WNHNN and CDR2 SYGVQD (reference sequence). The CDR3 DNA reads TGCGCCAGCGGGGTAGCGGATAGCGGCACAGATACGCAGTATTTT. Its translation is CASGVADSGTDTQYF.

The CDR3 coding sequence is TGCAGCGTTGAAGATGGTGAGGGGGCCGACTCCTACGAGCAGTACTTC. Amino acids: CSVEDGEGADSYEQYF. The chain has TRBV29-1 and TRBJ2-7; TRBD1 matches at 7 bases. Germline V lookup: CDR1 SQVTM, CDR2 ANQGSEA. The CDR3 spans 16 residues. V lost 0 bases to trimming and J lost 0 bases; unmatched junction nucleotides: 8.

The chain combines TRBV6-4 with TRBJ2-2; D possibly corresponds to TRBD2 (6 bases). Trimming pared 0 bases from V and 5 bases from J, leaving 10 bases between. Germline V gene lookup returns CDR1 MRHNA and CDR2 SNTAGT. The CDR3 runs 15 residues. The CDR3 DNA reads as TGTGCCAGCAGTGACTCCGGGGACTTTACCGGGGAGCTGTTTTTT. This codes for CASSDSGDFTGELFF.

This chain joins TRBV4-1 and TRBJ1-5; tentative D call: TRBD1 (6 bases). Between the trimmed V and J ends, which lost 4 bases and 0 bases, there was a span of 10 bases. This CDR3 is built from 15 residues. From germline, CDR1 is MGHRA and CDR2 YSYEKL. CDR3 nucleotides: TGCGCCAGCAGCCCGGGACAATCTAGCAATCAGCCCCAGCATTTT. It encodes CASSPGQSSNQPQHF.

V and J are TRBV2 and TRBJ1-1; 8 bases map to TRBD1. CDR3 length equals 14 residues. The ends lost 1 base at V and 7 bases at J; junction bases unmatched: 5. Germline-derived CDR1 and CDR2 are SNHLY and FYNNEI. The CDR3 sequence is CASSEVRGLDEAFF. DNA for the CDR3: TGTGCCAGCAGTGAAGTCAGGGGGCTTGATGAAGCTTTCTTT.

The chain is built from TRBV7-9 and TRBJ2-3; perhaps TRBD1 as D (5 bases). Trimming stripped 4 bases from V and 6 bases from J, with 14 bases between. Germline V gene data show CDR1 as SEHNR and CDR2 as FQNEAQ (reference sequence). The CDR3 covers 14 residues. The CDR3 sequence: CASSSAKTVDTQYF. CDR3 DNA: TGTGCCAGCAGCTCAGCCAAGACAGTCGATACGCAGTATTTT.

The gene calls are TRBV6-5 and TRBJ2-3; 7 bases are a match to TRBD1. CDR3 length: 12 residues. After removal of 7 bases from V and 6 bases from J, the junction contained 4 bases not matched to a gene. Germline CDR1 MNHEY, CDR2 SVGAGI. In DNA form, the CDR3 reads TGTGCCAGCACGACAGGGTCCGATACGCAGTATTTT. Translating it yields CASTTGSDTQYF.

The rearrangement joins TRBV29-1 to TRBJ2-3; 9 bases match TRBD2. The CDR3 covers 14 residues. From germline, CDR1 is SQVTM and CDR2 ANQGSEA. With V trimmed by 4 bases and J by 3 bases, 5 bases remained unmatched. This CDR3 reads CSVAREGVTDTQYF. CDR3 sequence (DNA): TGCAGCGTTGCGCGGGAGGGAGTGACAGATACGCAGTATTTT.

This chain connects TRBV15 to TRBJ1-6; 9 nucleotides agree with TRBD1. Losses at the gene ends were 2 bases for V and 10 bases for J; bases not matched to a gene: 9. CDR1 and CDR2 (germline): LNHNV, YYDKDF (reference sequence). The CDR3 has 16 residues. CDR3: CATSRPSGTGRSPLHF. The CDR3 bases are TGTGCCACCAGCAGACCTTCTGGGACAGGGCGATCACCCCTCCACTTT.

J is TRBJ2-7 and V is TRBV7-9; 7 positions agree with TRBD1. The junction had 10 bases not matched to a gene; V was cut back by 5 bases and J by 3 bases. The CDR3 runs to 15 residues. Germline CDR1 SEHNR, CDR2 FQNEAQ (reference sequence). The CDR3, as DNA: TGTGCCAGCAGCCAAGTCCCGGGACAGTACTACGAGCAGTACTTC. It specifies CASSQVPGQYYEQYF.

This chain joins TRBV27 and TRBJ2-1; 9 bases line up with TRBD2. The CDR3 spans 16 residues. V shed 2 bases, J shed 8 bases, and the junction held 10 bases outside the gene matches. The germline V gene has CDR1 MNHEY and CDR2 SMNVEV (reference sequence). CDR3 in DNA: TGTGCCAGCAGTTTACTAGGGGGCGGGAGGGCCCATGAGCAGTTCTTC. Amino acid sequence: CASSLLGGGRAHEQFF.

J is TRBJ1-1 and V is TRBV23-1; D unclear. TRBV23-1 is annotated as an ORF whose role is uncertain. V lost 4 bases and J 5 bases, leaving 5 bases between the germline ends. The CDR3 totals 11 residues. The CDR3 loop is CASSPGTEAFF. The CDR3 DNA is TGCGCCAGCAGTCCGGGGACTGAAGCTTTCTTT.

This chain links TRBV28 with TRBJ1-1, with D possibly being TRBD1 (5 bases). Germline CDR1 and CDR2: MDHEN and SYDVKM. This CDR3 spans 15 amino acids. V lost 8 bases, J lost 2 bases, and 18 bases lay in between. The CDR3 region has the DNA TGTGCCAGCTTACTCCGTGCGGGGCCCAACACTGAAGCTTTCTTT. It is translated as CASLLRAGPNTEAFF.

The chain employs TRBV28 and TRBJ2-1, with TRBD2 matching 13 bases. The CDR3 is 16 residues long. Germline values: CDR1 MDHEN, CDR2 SYDVKM. V was pared by 5 bases and J by 7 bases, with 8 bases of the junction left unmatched. CDR3: CASSPGLAGMRNEQFF. The CDR3 nucleotides are TGTGCCAGCAGTCCGGGACTAGCGGGAATGCGGAATGAGCAGTTCTTC. The variable domain in full, with the rest retrieved from reference TRBV28 and TRBJ2-1, is DVKVTQSSRYLVKRTGEKVFLECVQDMDHENMFWYRQDPGLGLRLIYFSYDVKMKEKGDIPEGYSVSREKKERFSLILESASTNQTSMYLCASSPGLAGMRNEQFFGPGTRLTVL.

This chain links TRBV5-1 with TRBJ2-7, with 13 bases matching TRBD2. This CDR3 has 14 amino acids. Trimming cost V 4 bases and J 6 bases; bases outside gene matches: 4. The germline V gene encodes CDR1 SGHRS and CDR2 YFSETQ. The CDR3 region is CASSDGLAGVEQYF. The CDR3 DNA is TGCGCCAGCAGCGATGGACTAGCGGGGGTCGAGCAGTACTTC.

This chain's CDR3 is CASSSSSGGTDTQYF. In DNA form, the CDR3 reads TGTGCCAGCAGCTCTTCTAGCGGGGGCACAGATACGCAGTATTTT. V usage is TRBV7-8 and J usage is TRBJ2-3, with 9 nucleotides matching TRBD2. From germline, CDR1 is SGHVS and CDR2 FQNEAQ. Trimming at V came to 4 bases and at J to 1 base, leaving 3 bases not matched to a gene. The CDR3 length is 15 residues. The full variable domain, with the rest looked up from reference TRBV7-8 and TRBJ2-3, is GAGVSQSPRYKVAKRGQDVALRCDPISGHVSLFWYQQALGQGPEFLTYFQNEAQLDKSGLPSDRFFAERPEGSVSTLKIQRTQQEDSAVYLCASSSSSGGTDTQYFGPGTRLTVL.